This T cell receptor (beta chain) came from a study of blood T cell repertoires in COVID-19 (dated by TCRdb to 2018 to 2020). At the level of the whole study: The collaborator samples originated in the United States, Italy and Spain and spanned the acute and convalescent phases of COVID-19. Subjects who had been exposed to COVID-19, were actively infected with it, or had recovered from it provided the deeply sampled blood TCRbeta repertoires that made up the dataset. The samples were drawn from the first 160 participants of the ongoing ImmuneRACE study and from 950 to 1,500 subjects provided by 6 global collaborators. The material from the prospective study consisted of cDNA or gDNA derived from T cells, B-cell-depleted T cells, or PBMCs. The sample metadata nearly always contained a de-identified subject ID, COVID-19 status, age in years and sex. Where HLA class I and class II types were available, the types were taken from metadata supplied by the sample provider, not from assay-based typing. The repertoires were released in a freely available public database intended as a resource for research on the immune response to SARS-CoV-2. What the work shows at the level of the full study, not this receptor alone: The quantity of clinical and demographic metadata differed by source and by participant and was supplied without curation.

TCRbeta CDR3 regions were amplified from genomic DNA using the immunoSEQ Assay, a bias-controlled multiplex PCR. The source study handled its data this way. Within the assay, amplification of reference gene primers was used to estimate how many nucleated cells each sample contained. To quantify the absolute abundance of each unique TCRbeta CDR3 rearrangement, sequence reads were collapsed and filtered. Productive Simpson clonality was computed per sample as the square root of Simpson's diversity index over productive rearrangements. Not all clones reach the TCRdb copy of this immuneACCESS table, which keeps in-frame sequences only. Checked studies attribute under half of the gap to unresolved V genes and leave the rest unexplained. The V and J calls and clone size were taken over from that table, and D and trimming were inferred from the DNA. This sample comprises 110,000 or so clones, around 85% of them detected only once. In total, the top ten clones hold about 2.5% of the sample.

Comment on this clone: Its antigen remains undetermined. It has no much larger one-base neighbor in the sample; base qualities were not kept.

Each collaborating institution followed its own protocols to collect whole blood in K2EDTA tubes. For TCRbeta analysis, collaborators shipped samples in one of three forms: frozen whole blood, isolated PBMCs, or DNA extracted from either of those sample types. The germline V gene (reference sequence) sets CDR1 to LNHDA and CDR2 to SQIVND. From V the trimming removes 5 bases and from J it removes 2 bases, while the gene matches leave 3 bases of the junction unaccounted for. From its cysteine to its phenylalanine, the CDR3 spans 14 amino acids. The sequence is cut down to CDR3 DNA, 42 bases in frame from base 1.

Sample: peripheral blood. Recombination joined TRBV19 with TRBJ1-5, and TRBD1 aligns with 7 junction nucleotides. The clonotype originates from a man aged 45-60 years with acute or convalescent COVID-19. CDR3 reads: CASSWQGGNQPQHF. DNA sequence: TGTGCCAGTAGTTGGCAGGGGGGCAATCAGCCCCAGCATTTT.